This T cell receptor beta chain was sequenced during a study of blood T cell repertoires in COVID-19. Study-level information: COVID-19 samples from acute and convalescent phases originated in the United States, Italy and Spain. The cDNA or gDNA used as material had been derived from T cells, B-cell-depleted T cells, or PBMCs.

The CDR3 covers 15 residues. V was cut by 1 base and J by 5 bases, with 14 bases left in between. Germline CDR1 reads SEHNR; CDR2 reads FQNEAQ (reference sequence). Original processing notes: Estimates of nucleated cell counts were drawn from the amplification of reference gene primers. The data were produced by immunoSEQ multiplex PCR, yet TCRdb's version contains in-frame clones alone and is incomplete. V and J calls and clone size are those listed in that table; D and trimming were worked out from the DNA. The sample shows around 200,000 clones, about 85% of them seen only once. The sequenced sample was peripheral blood. The receptor was derived from a woman younger than 35 who had recovered from COVID-19. The V and J genes are TRBV7-9 and TRBJ2-5, with D perhaps matching TRBD2 (6 bases). CDR3: CASSLVRAAGETQYF. The CDR3, as DNA: TGTGCCAGCAGCTTAGTCCGAGCGGCGGGGGAGACCCAGTACTTC. The entire variable domain, with the rest obtained from reference TRBV7-9 and TRBJ2-5, is as follows: DTGVSQNPRHKITKRGQNVTFRCDPISEHNRLYWYRQTLGQGPEFLTYFQNEAQLEKSRLLSDRFSAERPKGSFSTLEIQRTEQGDSAMYLCASSLVRAAGETQYFGPGTRLLVL.